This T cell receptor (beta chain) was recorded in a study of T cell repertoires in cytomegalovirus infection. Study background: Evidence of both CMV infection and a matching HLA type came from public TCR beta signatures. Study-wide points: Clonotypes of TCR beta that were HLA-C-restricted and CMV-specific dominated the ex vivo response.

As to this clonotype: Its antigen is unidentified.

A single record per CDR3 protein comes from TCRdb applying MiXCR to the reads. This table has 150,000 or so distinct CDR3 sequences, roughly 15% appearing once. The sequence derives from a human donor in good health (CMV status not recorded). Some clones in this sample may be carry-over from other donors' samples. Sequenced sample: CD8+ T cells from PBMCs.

The CDR3 region has the DNA TGCGCCAGCAGCCAAGTAGAGACAAGTCGCGAGCAGTACTTC. The encoded protein is CASSQVETSREQYF. The chain recombines TRBV4-3 with TRBJ2-7; D unresolved. This CDR3 is built from 14 residues. Germline CDR1 LGHNA, CDR2 YSLEER. The V end was cut by 1 base, the J end by 6 bases, with 13 bases between.